Listed below are T cell receptor beta chains from one sample, sequenced in a study of control samples from healthy donors and cancer patients. Some clones are missing from TCRdb's copy, which holds only in-frame ones; the method was immunoSEQ multiplex PCR. Of more than 60,000 clones in the sample, 90% are singletons; the top ten hold almost 6%. Input material: PBMCs. The receptors shown here come from a man aged 55 to 69 with colorectal cancer. CDR3s include the opening cysteine and the closing phenylalanine or tryptophan. Each record gives: clone size, J gene, V gene, CDR3 protein. Clone size is given for some rows only: seen once, a few or many times, or a class if the clone is expanded.

>once|TRBJ1-2|TRBV2
CASRQDRGGGGYTF
>NA|TRBJ1-1|TRBV5-6
CASSFRVPGAEAFF
>NA|TRBJ2-5|TRBV6-5
CASSYGGLRETQYF
>NA|TRBJ1-2|TRBV5-1
CASSLAQGTYGYTF
>NA|TRBJ1-6|TRBV6-4
CASSDSNGPGVTPTYSPLHF
>NA|TRBJ2-5|TRBV6-5
CASTSGVYQETQYF
>NA|TRBJ2-7|TRBV11-3
CASSFSTGLIMYEQYF
>NA|TRBJ1-6|TRBV5-1
CASSLAAGSPLHF
>NA|TRBJ1-1|TRBV2
CASSENPYTEAFF
>NA|TRBJ2-7|TRBV9
CASSPGEGNTYEQYF
>NA|TRBJ1-4|TRBV19
CASRKLSLSEKLFF
>NA|TRBJ2-2|TRBV5-8
CASRRDYSTGELFF
>NA|TRBJ2-7|TRBV4-1
CASSQEGQGQYF
>NA|TRBJ1-6|TRBV3-1/TRBV3-2
CASSQVTHSPLHF
>NA|TRBJ2-1|TRBV6-5
CASSGGDEQFF
>NA|TRBJ1-2|TRBV7-2
CASKVPGAYGYTF
>NA|TRBJ1-2|TRBV28
CASSFGDRGYGYTF
>few|TRBJ1-2|TRBV5-4
CASSGGDGYTF
>NA|TRBJ2-5|TRBV7-8
CASSRPLGETQYF
>NA|TRBJ1-2|TRBV5-8
CASSLSGGDYGYTF
>NA|TRBJ1-1|TRBV13
CASSSSQPRVGTEAFF
>NA|TRBJ2-3|TRBV5-1
CASSSGTSPDTQYF
>NA|TRBJ2-1|TRBV11-2
CASSPGGGRHNEQFF
>NA|TRBJ1-6|TRBV2
CASTPGTGISPLHF
>NA|TRBJ1-2|TRBV4-2
CASSQGTSLGYTF
>NA|TRBJ2-1|TRBV12-3/TRBV12-4
CASSFDRNNEQFF
>NA|TRBJ2-1|TRBV2
CASSARTSGVYNEQFF
>NA|TRBJ1-2|TRBV30
CAWSGDGSWGYTF
>NA|TRBJ2-1|TRBV5-4
CASRTGGGYAYNEQFF
>NA|TRBJ2-7|TRBV5-6
CASSAGPYEQYF
>NA|TRBJ1-1|TRBV6-6
CASSFDRGLATEAFF
>NA|TRBJ2-1|TRBV18
CASSPLGGGYNEQFF
>few|TRBJ2-1|TRBV7-9
CAGNFPTGTGPYNEQFF
>NA|TRBJ1-2|TRBV5-5
CASSLSGGRGGYTF
>NA|TRBJ2-1|TRBV11-1
CASSEKMNEQFF
>NA|TRBJ1-2|TRBV2
CASSEGRVGYTF
>NA|TRBJ1-2|TRBV18
CASSPRETDGYTF
>NA|TRBJ2-1|TRBV7-3
CASSPQASGGNEQFF
>NA|TRBJ2-7|TRBV4-1
CASSPGFDEQYF
>NA|TRBJ1-2|TRBV5-1
CASSLDAAGYGYTF
>NA|TRBJ1-3|TRBV10-2
CASISGGRNTIYF
>NA|TRBJ2-1|TRBV11-3
CASSLVPGATFGEQFF
>NA|TRBJ1-4|TRBV19
CASSISPGDNEKLFF
>few|TRBJ1-5|TRBV4-2
CASSQDWEGGNQPQHF
>NA|TRBJ2-3|TRBV27
CASSFGGGTDTQYF
>NA|TRBJ2-2|TRBV9
CASSAPPAGVSGELFF
>NA|TRBJ2-1|TRBV4-1
CASSQDLTSGWNEQFF